Detailed here is one T cell receptor beta chain. These data belong to a study of blood T cell repertoires in COVID-19. Across the study: Spain, Italy and the United States supplied samples that represented acute and convalescent COVID-19. The cDNA or gDNA used as material had been derived from T cells, B-cell-depleted T cells, or PBMCs.

The method was immunoSEQ multiplex PCR; TCRdb's version includes in-frame clones alone and lacks a portion of them. This sample has about 120,000 clones, with around 79% found just once. The junction had 26 bases not matched to a gene; V was cut back by 7 bases and J by 3 bases. This CDR3 has 20 amino acids. The V gene's germline CDR1 is LNHDA and CDR2 SQIVND (reference sequence). The TCR originated in a man in his 70s with acute or convalescent COVID-19. Sequenced input: peripheral blood. This chain links TRBV19 with TRBJ1-1; 7 bases map to TRBD1. In nucleotides, the CDR3 is TGTGCCAGTATCTTTGTAGGCGAGACAGGGATTTTTGCTCGGGACACTGAAGCTTTCTTT. Amino acids: CASIFVGETGIFARDTEAFF.